Each of the 8 T cell receptor beta chains below was sequenced from the same sample in a study of blood T cell repertoires in COVID-19. Profiling relied on immunoSEQ multiplex PCR, and the TCRdb table lists in-frame clones only, not all of them. The profile covers around 100,000 clones, with 75% to 95% appearing a single time and about 5.5% taken by the ten largest. Sequencing used peripheral blood. The receptors shown here come from a man aged 45 to 65 with acute or convalescent COVID-19.

This chain joins TRBV30 and TRBJ1-5; TRBD1 agrees at 9 bases. The germline gives CDR1 GTSNPN, CDR2 SVGIG (reference sequence). The length of the CDR3 is 15 residues. The trim removed 0 bases at V and 2 bases at J, leaving 2 bases unmatched. In nucleotides, the CDR3 is TGTGCCTGGAGTGTAAGGACAGGGGGCAATCAGCCCCAGCATTTT. Its translation: CAWSVRTGGNQPQHF.

This sequence joins TRBV5-1 and TRBJ2-5; D is uncertain. V lost 6 bases to trimming and J lost 5 bases, with 20 bases between them. This CDR3 contains 15 residues. CDR1 is SGHRS, CDR2 YFSETQ, per germline. The CDR3 spells CASTPGGYGAETQYF. The CDR3 nucleotides are TGCGCCAGCACCCCTGGCGGTTACGGAGCGGAGACCCAGTACTTC. Based on the CDR3 plus reference TRBV5-1 and TRBJ2-5, the full variable domain is KAGVTQTPRYLIKTRGQQVTLSCSPISGHRSVSWYQQTPGQGLQFLFEYFSETQRNKGNFPGRFSGRQFSNSRSEMNVSTLELGDSALYLCASTPGGYGAETQYFGPGTRLLVL.

The chain uses TRBV15 and TRBJ2-5; 8 nucleotides line up with TRBD1. The CDR3 totals 14 residues. CDR1 is LNHNV, CDR2 YYDKDF, per germline (reference sequence). V trimming: 5 bases; J trimming: 5 bases; junction bases outside the gene matches: 7. CDR3 DNA: TGTGCCACCAGCCCAGGACAGGGTTGGGAGACCCAGTACTTC. It specifies CATSPGQGWETQYF. Drawing the rest from reference TRBV15 and TRBJ2-5, the complete variable domain is DAMVIQNPRYQVTQFGKPVTLSCSQTLNHNVMYWYQQKSSQAPKLLFHYYDKDFNNEADTPDNFQSRRPNTSFCFLDIRSPGLGDTAMYLCATSPGQGWETQYFGPGTRLLVL.

The chain has TRBV11-2 and TRBJ2-2, with D hard to call. The germline V gene has CDR1 SGHAT and CDR2 FQNNGV. The ends were cut back, 8 bases at V and 6 bases at J, with 10 bases in the middle. CDR3 size: 12 residues. DNA for the CDR3: TGTGCCAGCCACAGCTTACCCGGGGAGCTGTTTTTT. This gives the protein CASHSLPGELFF.

The rearrangement links TRBV5-6 to TRBJ1-6; 8 bases fit TRBD1. The CDR3 runs to 15 residues. After removal of 5 bases from V and 10 bases from J, the junction contained 11 bases not matched to a gene. Germline V gene data show CDR1 as SGHDT and CDR2 as YYEEEE. CDR3 in amino acids: CASSRRTGGASPLHF. The CDR3 DNA reads as TGTGCCAGCAGTCGAAGAACAGGGGGGGCGTCACCCCTCCACTTT.

The V and J genes are TRBV24-1 and TRBJ2-1; no reliable D call. Deletions cut 4 bases from V and 0 bases from J, with 6 bases between. This CDR3 spans 14 amino acids. Per the germline V gene, CDR1 is KGHDR and CDR2 is SFDVKD. In DNA, the CDR3 is TGTGCCACCAGTGACTCCGGCTCCTACAATGAGCAGTTCTTC. Amino acids: CATSDSGSYNEQFF.

CDR3 protein: CASRRQLANYGYTF. CDR3 sequence (DNA): TGTGCCAGCAGGAGACAGTTAGCTAACTATGGCTACACCTTC. The V and J genes are TRBV21-1 and TRBJ1-2; TRBD1 is the table's D call, not checked against the DNA. TRBV21-1 constitutes a pseudogene. The CDR3 contains 14 residues.

The V and J genes are TRBV24-1 and TRBJ1-1; D is unresolved. The ends were cut back, 3 bases at V and 3 bases at J, with 4 bases in the middle. CDR3 length: 12 amino acids. The germline CDR1 and CDR2 sequences are KGHDR and SFDVKD. CDR3 bases: TGTGCCACCAGTGATCCGGACACTGAAGCTTTCTTT. Residues: CATSDPDTEAFF.